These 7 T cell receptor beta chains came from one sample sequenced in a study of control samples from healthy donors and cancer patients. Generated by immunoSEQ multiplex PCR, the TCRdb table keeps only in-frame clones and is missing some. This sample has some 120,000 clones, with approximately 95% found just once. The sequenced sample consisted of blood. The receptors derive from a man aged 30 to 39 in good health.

This chain's CDR3 is CASRLQGDYGYTF. The CDR3 region has the DNA TGTGCCAGCAGGTTACAGGGTGACTATGGCTACACCTTC. The chain employs TRBV5-4 and TRBJ1-2; possible D gene TRBD1, 6 bases. CDR1 and CDR2 (germline): SGHNT, YYREEE (reference sequence). The V gene lost 5 bases and the J gene lost 3 bases, with 11 bases spanning the gap. The CDR3 totals 13 residues.

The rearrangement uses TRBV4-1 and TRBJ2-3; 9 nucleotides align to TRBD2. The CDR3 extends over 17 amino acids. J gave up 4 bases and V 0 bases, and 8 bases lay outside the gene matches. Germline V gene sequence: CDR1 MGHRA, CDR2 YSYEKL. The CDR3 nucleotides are TGCGCCAGCAGCCAAGATGGTGGCGGGGGGGCGCCAGATACGCAGTATTTT. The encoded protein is CASSQDGGGGAPDTQYF.

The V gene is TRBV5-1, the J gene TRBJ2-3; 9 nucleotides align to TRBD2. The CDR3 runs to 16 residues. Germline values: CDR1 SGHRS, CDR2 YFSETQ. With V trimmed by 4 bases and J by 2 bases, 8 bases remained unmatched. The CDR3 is CASSRGLAQSTDTQYF. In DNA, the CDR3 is TGCGCCAGCAGCAGAGGACTAGCGCAGTCCACAGATACGCAGTATTTT.

The CDR3 spells CASSYDSYGYTF. CDR3 coding DNA: TGTGCCAGCAGCTATGACAGCTACGGCTACACCTTC. The chain has TRBV28 and TRBJ1-2; possible D gene TRBD1, 5 bases. The germline CDR1 and CDR2 sequences are MDHEN and SYDVKM. The ends were cut back, 6 bases at V and 8 bases at J, with 13 bases in the middle. The CDR3 is 12 residues long.

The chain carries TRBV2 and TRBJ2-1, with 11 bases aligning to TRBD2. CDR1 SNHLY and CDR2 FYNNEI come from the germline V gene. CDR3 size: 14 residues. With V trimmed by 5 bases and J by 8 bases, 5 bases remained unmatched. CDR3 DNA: TGTGCCAGCAGTACTAGCGGGGGATGGGATGAGCAGTTCTTC. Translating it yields CASSTSGGWDEQFF.

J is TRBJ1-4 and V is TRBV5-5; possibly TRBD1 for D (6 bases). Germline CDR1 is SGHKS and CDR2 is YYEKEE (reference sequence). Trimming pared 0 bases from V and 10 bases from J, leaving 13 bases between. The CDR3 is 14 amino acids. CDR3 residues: CASSLEQGLAKLFF. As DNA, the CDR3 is TGTGCCAGCAGCTTGGAACAGGGTTTAGCAAAACTGTTTTTT.

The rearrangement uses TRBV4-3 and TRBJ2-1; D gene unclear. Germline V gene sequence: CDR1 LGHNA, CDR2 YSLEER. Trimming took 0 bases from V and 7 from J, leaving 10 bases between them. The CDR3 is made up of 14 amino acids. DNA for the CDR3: TGCGCCAGCAGCCAAGATAGAACAATTAATGAGCAGTTCTTC. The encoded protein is CASSQDRTINEQFF.